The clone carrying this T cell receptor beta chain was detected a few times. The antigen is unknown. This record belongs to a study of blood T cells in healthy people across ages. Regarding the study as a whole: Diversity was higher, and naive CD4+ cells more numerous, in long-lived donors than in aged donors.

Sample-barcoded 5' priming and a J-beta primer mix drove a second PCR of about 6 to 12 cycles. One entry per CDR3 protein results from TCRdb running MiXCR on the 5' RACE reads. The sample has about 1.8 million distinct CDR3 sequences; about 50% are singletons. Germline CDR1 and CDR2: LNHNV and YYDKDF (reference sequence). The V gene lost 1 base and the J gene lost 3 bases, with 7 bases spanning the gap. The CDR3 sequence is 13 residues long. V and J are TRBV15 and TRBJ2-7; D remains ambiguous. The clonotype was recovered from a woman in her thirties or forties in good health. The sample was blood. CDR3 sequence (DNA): TGTGCCACCAGCAGAGTCGACAACTACGAGCAGTACTTC. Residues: CATSRVDNYEQYF.